The sequence of this T cell receptor (beta chain) was determined in a study of control samples from healthy donors and cancer patients. TCRdb's table, derived via immunoSEQ multiplex PCR, lists solely in-frame clones and lacks some. The repertoire holds approximately 100,000 clones, 80% to 90% seen once, with more than 7% in the top ten. Germline V lookup: CDR1 MNHNS, CDR2 SASEGT. Trimming left V 2 bases short and J 0 bases short, with 14 bases between. CDR3 size: 17 residues. The specimen sequenced was blood. V and J are TRBV6-1 and TRBJ1-5; no reliable D call. The sequence came from a man aged 25 to 40 in good health. CDR3 DNA sequence: TGTGCCAGCAGTGAAAGTCACAGAACCTCTAGCAATCAGCCCCAGCATTTT. Translating gives CASSESHRTSSNQPQHF.